This note documents a single TCR beta chain sequence. Measured with immunoSEQ multiplex PCR; TCRdb has only the in-frame clones, and not every one. The table has about 68,000 clones, roughly 89% seen once. The data derive from a study of blood T cell repertoires in COVID-19. The sequencing input was peripheral blood. The TCR originated in a man younger than 45 with acute or convalescent COVID-19.

The CDR3, as DNA: TGTGCCTGGACCGCGGAGCTAGCCAAAAACATTCAGTACTTC. Amino acid sequence: CAWTAELAKNIQYF. The gene calls are TRBV30 and TRBJ2-4; D call uncertain. Per the germline V gene, CDR1 is GTSNPN and CDR2 is SVGIG (reference sequence). V was trimmed by 4 bases and J by 0 bases, leaving 10 bases between them. The CDR3 sequence is 14 residues long.